This T cell receptor beta chain stems from a study of shared clonotypes between healthy human individuals. This clone is a singleton in its sample. The study ran the assay at deep level. Produced via immunoSEQ multiplex PCR; TCRdb's table is partial and in-frame only. The sample consists of about half a million clones, more than 65% of them appearing once. The V end lost 6 bases, the J end lost 5 bases, and 20 bases lay between the germline ends. The CDR3 length is 14 residues. From germline, CDR1 is SQVTM and CDR2 ANQGSEA. The V and J genes are TRBV29-1 and TRBJ2-7; D ambiguous. This receptor was identified in a woman in her thirties or forties in good health. Some clones in this sample may be carry-over from other donors' samples. Sample: PBMCs. CDR3 sequence: CSVASGPVSNEQYF. The CDR3 DNA follows: TGCAGCGTAGCCTCCGGCCCGGTCTCTAACGAGCAGTACTTC.